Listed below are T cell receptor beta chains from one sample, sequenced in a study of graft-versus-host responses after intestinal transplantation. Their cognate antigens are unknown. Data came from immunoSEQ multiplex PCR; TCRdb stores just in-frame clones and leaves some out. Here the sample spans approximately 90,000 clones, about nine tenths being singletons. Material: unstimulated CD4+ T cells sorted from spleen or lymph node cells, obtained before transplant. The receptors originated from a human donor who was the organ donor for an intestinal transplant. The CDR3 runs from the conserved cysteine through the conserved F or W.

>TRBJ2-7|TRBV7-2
CASSSSTGVYEQYF
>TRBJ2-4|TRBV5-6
CASSYRRQNIQYF
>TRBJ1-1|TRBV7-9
CASSPPTGGYTEAFF
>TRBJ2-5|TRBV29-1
CSVIASGGETQYF
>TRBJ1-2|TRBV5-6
CASSYGVGARVQRYGYTF
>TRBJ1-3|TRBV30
CAWREWGNTIYF
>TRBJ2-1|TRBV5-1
CASSLEIAGGPYNEQFF
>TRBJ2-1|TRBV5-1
CASKNPAGVINEQFF
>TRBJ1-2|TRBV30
CAWGASYGYTF
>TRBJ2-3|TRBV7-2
CASSPSTDTQYF
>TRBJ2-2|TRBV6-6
CASRPRDRGNTGELFF
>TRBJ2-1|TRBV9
CASSLRTSGSSYNEQFF
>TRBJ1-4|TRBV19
CASSPRQGPEKLFF
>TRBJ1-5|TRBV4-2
CASSQSRQGPERGNQPQHF
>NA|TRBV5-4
CASSLAQRGYEQYF
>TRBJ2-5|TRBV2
CASSGRVVETQYF
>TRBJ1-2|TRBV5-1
CASSSGGGDTF
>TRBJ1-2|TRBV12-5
CASGLVPPGVGYTF
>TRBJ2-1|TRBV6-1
CASSDIPTGLAGDEQFF
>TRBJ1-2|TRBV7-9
CASNAGVVGGYTF
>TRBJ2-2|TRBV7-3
CASSLMSTGELFF
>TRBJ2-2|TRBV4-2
CASSQDPNSGSLNTGELFF
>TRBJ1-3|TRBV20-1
CSASWGHTIYF
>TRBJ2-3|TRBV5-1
CASSLARGSTDTQYF
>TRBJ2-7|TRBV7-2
CASSSGTGESYEQYF
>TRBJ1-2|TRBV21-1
CASTRPHYGYTF
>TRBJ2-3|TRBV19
CASSYSRDTDTQYF
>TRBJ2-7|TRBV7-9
CASSLSRDTYEQYF
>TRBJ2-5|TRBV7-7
CASSPGGGPETQYF
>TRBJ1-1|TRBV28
CASSSGAEAFF
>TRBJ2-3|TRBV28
CASSLSGRGVGTQYF
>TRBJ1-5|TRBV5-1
CASSSTGGVQPQHF
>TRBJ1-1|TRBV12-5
CASLSLPGSTEAFF
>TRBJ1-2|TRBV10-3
CAIRPTGAIYGYTF
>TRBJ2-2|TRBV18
CASSPSFRDGTGELFF
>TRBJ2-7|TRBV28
CASSFGRSGSREQYF
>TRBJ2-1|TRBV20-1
CSARIAGAMFF
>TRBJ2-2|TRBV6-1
CASSESLASGLTGELFF
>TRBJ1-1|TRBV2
CASTVNTEAFF
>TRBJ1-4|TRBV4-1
CASGRGWVSTNEKLFF
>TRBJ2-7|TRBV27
CEWGFPSYEQYF
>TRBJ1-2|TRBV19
CASSIISTGSRGYTF
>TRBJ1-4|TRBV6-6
CASSSTDAPTNEKLFF
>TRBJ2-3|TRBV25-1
CASSDGTTSGETDTQYF
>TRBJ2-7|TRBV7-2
CASSFSTGVTEEQYF
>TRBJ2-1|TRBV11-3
CASRPGGGSYNEQFF
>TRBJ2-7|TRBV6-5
CASSYGGGVGYEQYF
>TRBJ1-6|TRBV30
CAWSRAGTANSPLHF
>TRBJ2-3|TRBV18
CASSQTLTDTQYF
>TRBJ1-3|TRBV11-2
CASSTYPQGARGNTIYF
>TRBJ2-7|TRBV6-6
CASSWGTSGYYEQYF
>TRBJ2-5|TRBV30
CAWSGLTQETQYF
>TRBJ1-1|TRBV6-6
CASTNRVTGTAEAFF
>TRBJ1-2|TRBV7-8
CASSFLRGGYTF
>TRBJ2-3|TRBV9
CASSSTGNADTQYF
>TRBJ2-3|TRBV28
CASSLVRVTDTQYF
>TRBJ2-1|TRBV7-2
CASSPGLVSYNEQFF